The next 32 T cell receptor beta chains were all read from a single sample in a study of cytomegalovirus exposure and HLA in healthy donors. Method: immunoSEQ multiplex PCR; TCRdb's copy keeps in-frame clones and lacks some. This sample has approximately 64,000 clones, with 75% to 90% found just once. Sequenced input: PBMCs. These receptors were taken from a woman under 30 in good health and CMV-seronegative.

The chain employs TRBV4-1 and TRBJ1-4; 9 bases line up with TRBD1. Trimming took 5 bases from V and 7 from J; bases not matched to a gene: 5. The CDR3 is made up of 14 amino acids. CDR1 and CDR2 from the germline V gene are MGHRA and YSYEKL. CDR3 coding DNA: TGCGCCAGCAGCTCGGGACAGGGATCTGAAAAACTGTTTTTT. This sequence encodes CASSSGQGSEKLFF.

The chain couples TRBV7-8 to TRBJ2-7, with TRBD2 matching 14 bases. The CDR3 is 15 amino acids. Germline loops: CDR1 SGHVS, CDR2 FQNEAQ. V gave up 4 bases and J gave up 4 bases; unmatched junction bases: 3. The CDR3, as DNA: TGTGCCAGCAGCTCCGGGACTAGCGGGAGATACGAGCAGTACTTC. Its translation: CASSSGTSGRYEQYF.

This chain links TRBV7-2 with TRBJ2-1, with D maybe TRBD2 (7 bases). The CDR3 is 16 amino acids. Germline CDR1 and CDR2: SGHTA and FQGNSA. V gave up 3 bases and J gave up 1 base, with 13 bases separating them. CDR3 sequence (DNA): TGTGCCAGCAGCTTGGCCGGGGGGACATCCTACAATGAGCAGTTCTTC. Translation gives CASSLAGGTSYNEQFF.

The chain is built from TRBV6-5 and TRBJ2-7, with a tentative D call TRBD1 (6 bases). Germline V CDR1 and CDR2: MNHEY, SVGAGI. The CDR3 totals 16 residues. Trimming left V 6 bases short and J 5 bases short, with 23 bases between. CDR3 bases: TGTGCCAGCAGCTACGAGGGGGTTTTGTCTAGTGACGAGCAGTACTTC. This encodes CASSYEGVLSSDEQYF.

The genes are TRBV9 and TRBJ1-2, with 7 nucleotides matching TRBD1. Trimming took 4 bases from V and 8 from J; bases not matched to a gene: 8. Germline values: CDR1 SGDLS, CDR2 YYNGEE. This CDR3 is built from 13 residues. The chain's CDR3 is CASSSTGDGGYTF. DNA of the CDR3: TGTGCCAGCAGCTCTACAGGGGACGGGGGCTACACCTTC.

The CDR3 nucleotides are TGTGCCAGCAGCTTAGCCGGGGGGTCCACAGATACGCAGTATTTT. Its translation: CASSLAGGSTDTQYF. This chain connects TRBV7-6 to TRBJ2-3, with 7 bases lining up with TRBD2. V shed 0 bases, J shed 2 bases, and the junction held 2 bases outside the gene matches. Looked up from germline, CDR1 is SGHVS and CDR2 is FNYEAQ. CDR3 size: 15 residues.

For this clone: The junction shows a germline mismatch at one end, possibly a read error. The chain recombines TRBV20-1 with TRBJ2-7; D not resolved. Germline V lookup: CDR1 DFQATT, CDR2 SNEGSKA (reference sequence). The CDR3 contains 11 residues. The CDR3 protein is CSARVSFEQYF. The CDR3 nucleotides are TGCAGTGCTAGAGTCTCCTTCGAGCAGTACTTC.

This clone appeared a single time. The chain recombines TRBV19 with TRBJ2-7; TRBD1 agrees at 7 bases. The CDR3 runs to 14 residues. The germline V gene has CDR1 LNHDA and CDR2 SQIVND (reference sequence). Trimming took 2 bases from V and 2 from J; bases not matched to a gene: 3. The CDR3 sequence: CASSILGQAYEQYF. CDR3 nucleotides: TGTGCCAGTAGTATACTCGGACAGGCCTACGAGCAGTACTTC.

This chain links TRBV7-3 with TRBJ2-3; TRBD1 agrees at 7 bases. After removal of 2 bases from V and 6 bases from J, the junction contained 5 bases not matched to a gene. CDR1 is SGHTA and CDR2 is FQGTGA in the germline V gene. The length of the CDR3 is 14 residues. The CDR3 here is CASSLASRGDTQYF. CDR3 nucleotides: TGTGCCAGCAGCTTAGCCTCCAGGGGGGATACGCAGTATTTT.

Many counts were recorded for this clone. This CDR3 is CASSEAAFMGTQYF. In DNA, the CDR3 is TGTGCCAGCAGTGAGGCGGCGTTCATGGGTACGCAGTATTTT. The rearrangement links TRBV6-4 to TRBJ2-3; D ambiguous. In germline, CDR1 is MRHNA, CDR2 SNTAGT. CDR3 length: 14 residues. Deletions cut 3 bases from V and 8 bases from J, with 15 bases between.

The chain links TRBV13 to TRBJ1-1; 10 nucleotides agree with TRBD1. Looked up from germline, CDR1 is PRHDT and CDR2 is FYEKMQ (reference sequence). J gave up 3 bases and V 5 bases, and 9 bases lay outside the gene matches. The CDR3 is 16 amino acids. CDR3 region: CASSRRQGASYTEAFF. The CDR3, as DNA: TGTGCCAGCAGCCGCCGACAGGGGGCATCGTACACTGAAGCTTTCTTT.

V usage is TRBV19 and J usage is TRBJ2-7; 7 bases align to TRBD1. Germline-derived CDR1 and CDR2 are LNHDA and SQIVND (reference sequence). The CDR3 loop spans 15 amino acids. V gave up 6 bases and J gave up 6 bases; unmatched junction bases: 14. The CDR3 nucleotides are TGTGCCAGTAGGAATCCGGGACAGACCGCGTCCGAGCAGTACTTC. It translates to CASRNPGQTASEQYF.

V and J are TRBV11-2 and TRBJ2-1; D remains unclear. The germline CDR1 and CDR2 sequences are SGHAT and FQNNGV. This CDR3 region has 15 residues. V lost 2 bases and J 2 bases, leaving 10 bases between the germline ends. The chain's CDR3 is CASSLSTHPYNEQFF. CDR3 DNA sequence: TGTGCCAGCAGCTTATCTACCCATCCCTACAATGAGCAGTTCTTC. Full variable domain (remainder filled in from reference TRBV11-2 and TRBJ2-1): EAGVAQSPRYKIIEKRQSVAFWCNPISGHATLYWYQQILGQGPKLLIQFQNNGVVDDSQLPKDRFSAERLKGVDSTLKIQPAKLEDSAVYLCASSLSTHPYNEQFFGPGTRLTVL.

The rearrangement uses TRBV9 and TRBJ2-3, with D perhaps TRBD2 (5 bases). The V end lost 0 bases, the J end lost 1 base, and 18 bases lay between the germline ends. The CDR3 runs 18 residues. Germline V gene sequence: CDR1 SGDLS, CDR2 YYNGEE. The CDR3 DNA reads TGTGCCAGCAGCGTAGGGGTGACTAAGGCATCTGGCACAGATACGCAGTATTTT. This gives the protein CASSVGVTKASGTDTQYF. Full variable domain (missing parts from reference TRBV9 and TRBJ2-3): DSGVTQTPKHLITATGQRVTLRCSPRSGDLSVYWYQQSLDQGLQFLIQYYNGEERAKGNILERFSAQQFPDLHSELNLSSLELGDSALYFCASSVGVTKASGTDTQYFGPGTRLTVL.

DNA of the CDR3: TGCGCCAGGGAACTAGGACGACAGGGGGCGGTTCAGCCCCAGCATTTT. Its translation: CARELGRQGAVQPQHF. This chain joins TRBV5-1 and TRBJ1-5, with TRBD1 identical over 10 bases. The CDR3 contains 16 residues. The germline CDR1 and CDR2 sequences are SGHRS and YFSETQ. V shed 8 bases, J shed 6 bases, and the junction held 14 bases outside the gene matches.

The V and J genes are TRBV9 and TRBJ2-3; 16 bases agree with TRBD2. V dropped 3 bases and J dropped 7; count of bases not matched to a gene: 11. The CDR3 has 18 residues. Germline loops: CDR1 SGDLS, CDR2 YYNGEE. This CDR3 is CASSDRQGLAGGRYTQYF. DNA for the CDR3: TGTGCCAGCAGCGACCGTCAGGGACTAGCGGGGGGGCGGTATACGCAGTATTTT.

The chain has TRBV2 and TRBJ1-2; D gene uncertain. V was cut by 4 bases and J by 4 bases, with 7 bases left in between. Germline V CDR1 and CDR2: SNHLY, FYNNEI. This CDR3 comprises 12 residues. CDR3 sequence reads: CASSGHFYGYTF. Written as DNA, the CDR3 is TGTGCCAGCAGTGGACACTTCTATGGCTACACCTTC.

The V call is TRBV29-1, the J call TRBJ2-7; D unclear. The CDR3 length is 14 residues. The V and J ends lost 3 bases and 3 bases respectively, with 15 bases between them. Germline V gene lookup returns CDR1 SQVTM and CDR2 ANQGSEA. The CDR3 DNA reads as TGCAGCGTTGATGGTGGCGGTTCCATCTACGAGCAGTACTTC. This gives the protein CSVDGGGSIYEQYF.

The chain is built from TRBV5-1 and TRBJ2-5; 8 bases line up with TRBD2. Losses at the gene ends were 7 bases for V and 4 bases for J; bases not matched to a gene: 12. The CDR3 sequence is 15 residues long. Germline CDR1 and CDR2: SGHRS and YFSETQ. CDR3 bases: TGCGCCAGCCGTAGCGGTAGCGGGGTGGGAGAGACCCAGTACTTC. As protein: CASRSGSGVGETQYF.

V is TRBV29-1 and J is TRBJ2-3; 10 nucleotides match TRBD2. The V gene's germline CDR1 is SQVTM and CDR2 ANQGSEA. After removal of 8 bases from V and 5 bases from J, the junction contained 10 bases not matched to a gene. The CDR3 length is 14 residues. The chain's CDR3 is CSTRTSGSIDTQYF. CDR3 in DNA: TGCAGCACCCGGACTAGCGGCTCTATAGATACGCAGTATTTT.

The rearrangement links TRBV27 to TRBJ2-5; TRBD2 aligns across 8 bases. Trimming cost V 6 bases and J 4 bases; bases outside gene matches: 16. The CDR3 spans 17 residues. From germline, CDR1 is MNHEY and CDR2 SMNVEV (reference sequence). This CDR3 is CASRGTSTGAIGETQYF. In DNA form, the CDR3 reads TGTGCCAGCAGAGGGACTAGTACGGGGGCGATAGGAGAGACCCAGTACTTC.

A few counts support this clone. CDR3 bases: TGTGCCAGCTCACCTTCGACAGTAGCCTACGAGCAGTACTTC. It yields the protein CASSPSTVAYEQYF. V gene TRBV18 combines with J gene TRBJ2-7; possible D gene TRBD1, 5 bases. CDR1 and CDR2 (germline): KGHSH, LQKENI. V was pared by 3 bases and J by 2 bases, with 11 bases between. This CDR3 has 14 amino acids. Full variable domain (remainder filled in from reference TRBV18 and TRBJ2-7): NAGVMQNPRHLVRRRGQEARLRCSPMKGHSHVYWYRQLPEEGLKFMVYLQKENIIDESGMPKERFSAEFPKEGPSILRIQQVVRGDSAAYFCASSPSTVAYEQYFGPGTRLTVT.

The V and J genes are TRBV5-8 and TRBJ2-1, with D possibly TRBD2 on 5 matching bases. V shed 6 bases and J shed 7 bases, with 20 bases lying between them. The CDR3 spans 15 residues. Germline V gene sequence: CDR1 SGHTS, CDR2 YDEGEE. For the CDR3, the DNA is TGTGCCAGCATTAGGAGAGGGAAAGGTATTAATGAGCAGTTCTTC. The encoded protein is CASIRRGKGINEQFF.

The chain joins TRBV9 to TRBJ2-3; D possibly corresponds to TRBD2 (6 bases). Trimming pared 0 bases from V and 4 bases from J, leaving 18 bases between. CDR1 and CDR2 from the germline V gene are SGDLS and YYNGEE. The CDR3 is made up of 17 amino acids. The CDR3 sequence is CASSVDHARDSADTQYF. For the CDR3, the DNA is TGTGCCAGCAGCGTAGACCACGCGCGGGATAGCGCAGATACGCAGTATTTT.

This chain connects TRBV25-1 to TRBJ1-3; 9 bases fit TRBD1. Looked up from germline, CDR1 is MGHDK and CDR2 is SYGVNS. V shed 7 bases and J 6 bases; nucleotides not matched to a gene: 7. The CDR3 consists of 14 residues. The CDR3 DNA sequence: TGTGCCAGCAACACAGGGGGCGCTCAAAACACCATATATTTT. Translation gives CASNTGGAQNTIYF.

The rearrangement uses TRBV29-1 and TRBJ2-1; 16 bases agree with TRBD2. This CDR3 has 16 amino acids. Germline-derived CDR1 and CDR2 are SQVTM and ANQGSEA. With 6 bases clipped from V and 3 bases from J, the junction kept 5 bases outside the gene matches. The CDR3 sequence is CSVAGTSGRDYNEQFF. The CDR3 coding sequence is TGCAGCGTGGCCGGGACTAGCGGGAGGGACTACAATGAGCAGTTCTTC.

Concerning this clone: One end of the junction fails to match germline, which may point to a read error. CDR3 nucleotides: TGTGCCAGCGGAGGACGGAATGGAAAACTGTTTTTT. Its protein product is CASGGRNGKLFF. The rearrangement uses TRBV7-2 and TRBJ1-4; D is unclear. Germline V gives CDR1 SGHTA, CDR2 FQGNSA. The CDR3 is 12 residues long.

V and J are TRBV5-1 and TRBJ2-7; TRBD2 matches at 9 bases. Unmatched junction bases numbered 12, after V lost 4 bases and J lost 7 bases. The germline V gene encodes CDR1 SGHRS and CDR2 YFSETQ. The CDR3 spans 15 residues. CDR3 coding DNA: TGCGCCAGCAGCATCGGACTAGCGAGTTTGAGGGAGCAGTACTTC. Amino acid sequence: CASSIGLASLREQYF.

The V gene is TRBV4-3, the J gene TRBJ2-7; 7 bases agree with TRBD1. CDR3 size: 14 residues. V lost 4 bases, J lost 3 bases, and 6 bases stayed unmatched. Germline V CDR1 and CDR2: LGHNA, YSLEER. The DNA of the CDR3 is TGCGCCAGCAGCCCAAACAGGGGCTTCTACGAGCAGTACTTC. Translated: CASSPNRGFYEQYF.

The genes are TRBV10-1 and TRBJ2-3; D might be TRBD2 (5 bases). The CDR3 extends over 15 amino acids. Trimming removed 11 bases at V and 5 bases at J, with 23 bases between. Germline CDR1 reads WNHNN; CDR2 reads SYGVQD (reference sequence). The DNA for the CDR3 is TGCGCCCGAAGACCAGGTAGCAACGGGATAGATACGCAGTATTTT. This translates into CARRPGSNGIDTQYF.

The CDR3 spells CASSDYRRANEKLFF. For the CDR3, the DNA is TGTGCCAGCAGCGATTACAGGAGGGCTAATGAAAAACTGTTTTTT. The chain carries TRBV11-2 and TRBJ1-4, with a weak D call TRBD1 (5 bases). Germline V gene sequence: CDR1 SGHAT, CDR2 FQNNGV. CDR3 length: 15 residues. Trimming shortened V by 5 bases and J by 3 bases, and 13 bases separated the two germline ends.

This chain joins TRBV18 and TRBJ1-1, with a weak D call TRBD1 (5 bases). CDR3 length: 15 amino acids. V lost 5 bases and J 3 bases, leaving 16 bases between the germline ends. Germline-derived CDR1 and CDR2 are KGHSH and LQKENI. CDR3: CASSIRPEGDTEAFF. The CDR3 bases are TGTGCCAGCTCAATTCGACCGGAAGGGGACACTGAAGCTTTCTTT.